This TCR beta chain was identified in a study of post-analysis software for immune sequencing data. Tagging with unique molecular identifiers was a feature of the TCR beta cDNA libraries. MiXCR, applied by TCRdb to the PCR reads, yields one record per CDR3 protein. The sample gives roughly 600,000 distinct CDR3 sequences, around 47% of which show up once; about 1.5% is in the top ten. This TCR came from a girl aged 10 to 17 with multiple sclerosis. Source material: blood.

The CDR3 DNA sequence: TGTGCCAGCAACCCAGGCAGCGGGGTCTCCTACGAGCAGTACTTC. This encodes CASNPGSGVSYEQYF. This chain links TRBV2 with TRBJ2-7; 7 bases match TRBD2. Trimming at V came to 7 bases and at J to 0 bases, leaving 9 bases not matched to a gene. The CDR3 has 15 residues. Germline values: CDR1 SNHLY, CDR2 FYNNEI.